Presented here are 14 T cell receptor beta chains from one specimen sequenced in a study of blood T cell repertoires in COVID-19. Clones were sequenced by immunoSEQ multiplex PCR, and TCRdb holds only the in-frame ones, with some missing. The sample carries roughly 47,000 clones, approximately 85% recorded once. The material sequenced was peripheral blood. The receptors shown here come from a woman of 80 years or more with COVID-19, enrolled during active disease.

This rearrangement joins TRBV5-1 to TRBJ2-2; no reliable D call. V shed 0 bases and J shed 1 base, with 7 bases lying between them. The CDR3 covers 15 residues. Per the germline V gene, CDR1 is SGHRS and CDR2 is YFSETQ. For the CDR3, the DNA is TGCGCCAGCAGCTTGGTGGCAGGGAACACCGGGGAGCTGTTTTTT. Encoded protein: CASSLVAGNTGELFF.

The chain couples TRBV5-1 to TRBJ2-1; D not certain. Germline V gives CDR1 SGHRS, CDR2 YFSETQ. V lost 1 base and J lost 3, with 5 bases in between. This CDR3 has 13 amino acids. CDR3 region: CASSLNSYNEQFF. In DNA form, the CDR3 reads TGCGCCAGCAGCTTGAACAGCTACAATGAGCAGTTCTTC.

The CDR3 DNA is TGTGCCAGCAGCCAAAGACGGACTATCGAGAACACCGGGGAGCTGTTTTTT. Encoded protein: CASSQRRTIENTGELFF. V usage is TRBV14 and J usage is TRBJ2-2; D may be TRBD2 (6 bases). This CDR3 comprises 17 residues. The V gene lost 2 bases and the J gene lost 1 base, with 14 bases spanning the gap. Looked up from germline, CDR1 is SGHDN and CDR2 is FVKESK.

This clone was detected only once. The J gene is TRBJ2-3, the V gene TRBV9; D is uncertain. This CDR3 is 13 amino acids long. V was trimmed by 0 bases and J by 4 bases, leaving 6 bases between them. Germline V gene lookup returns CDR1 SGDLS and CDR2 YYNGEE. CDR3 protein: CASSVGNSDTQYF. The CDR3 DNA is TGTGCCAGCAGCGTAGGTAATTCAGATACGCAGTATTTT.

This clone has more than one count but fewer than ten. V gene TRBV5-6 combines with J gene TRBJ2-2; TRBD2 agrees at 7 bases. Germline-derived CDR1 and CDR2 are SGHDT and YYEEEE. The trim removed 1 base at V and 3 bases at J, leaving 6 bases unmatched. The CDR3 has 16 amino acids. CDR3 sequence reads: CASSLYAGEDTGELFF. CDR3 sequence (DNA): TGTGCCAGCAGCTTGTATGCGGGAGAGGACACCGGGGAGCTGTTTTTT.

The chain carries TRBV5-6 and TRBJ2-7; D may be TRBD2 (5 bases). The germline CDR1 and CDR2 sequences are SGHDT and YYEEEE. With 4 bases removed from V and 2 bases from J, the gap between germline ends came to 13 bases. CDR3 length equals 14 residues. The CDR3 region is CASSRYGSTYEQYF. DNA for the CDR3: TGTGCCAGCAGCCGCTATGGGAGTACCTACGAGCAGTACTTC.

This clone was recorded once. The chain couples TRBV7-3 to TRBJ2-3; D gene unclear. V lost 2 bases and J lost 2, with 8 bases in between. This CDR3 region has 14 residues. Germline assignment: CDR1 SGHTA and CDR2 FQGTGA. The CDR3 DNA reads as TGTGCCAGCAGCTTAGGGCTACTCACAGATACGCAGTATTTT. This encodes CASSLGLLTDTQYF.

This clone was detected only once. The rearrangement links TRBV7-9 to TRBJ2-3; 7 bases fit TRBD2. Germline CDR1 SEHNR, CDR2 FQNEAQ (reference sequence). The CDR3 is 14 amino acids. With 7 bases clipped from V and 1 base from J, the junction kept 5 bases outside the gene matches. The CDR3 region is CASNFGGGTDTQYF. The CDR3 coding sequence is TGTGCCAGCAACTTTGGGGGGGGCACAGATACGCAGTATTTT.

The V gene is TRBV19, the J gene TRBJ2-5; TRBD2 matches 14 bases. The V and J ends lost 6 bases and 5 bases, in that order; junction bases with no gene match: 8. The CDR3 has 16 residues. Germline values: CDR1 LNHDA, CDR2 SQIVND (reference sequence). CDR3 amino acids: CASSRRLAGGAETQYF. The CDR3 DNA reads as TGTGCCAGTAGCCGAAGACTAGCGGGGGGGGCTGAGACCCAGTACTTC.

The chain recombines TRBV3-1 (or the pseudogene TRBV3-2) with TRBJ1-5; D uncertain. V lost 4 bases, J lost 2 bases, and 12 bases lay in between. CDR1 is LGHDT and CDR2 is YNNKEL in the germline V gene (reference sequence). The length of the CDR3 is 15 residues. The CDR3 sequence: CASSPTPLGNQPQHF. For the CDR3, the DNA is TGTGCCAGCAGCCCCACACCCCTGGGCAATCAGCCCCAGCATTTT.

The chain recombines TRBV6-5 with TRBJ2-5, with TRBD2 matching over 12 bases. The CDR3 loop spans 16 amino acids. Germline CDR1 is MNHEY and CDR2 is SVGAGI. Trimming took 2 bases from V and 4 from J; bases not matched to a gene: 5. The CDR3 nucleotides are TGTGCCAGCAGTTACCTAGCGGGAGGGCCAGGAGAGACCCAGTACTTC. Translation: CASSYLAGGPGETQYF.

This sequence joins TRBV19 and TRBJ1-1; D is unresolved. The ends were cut back, 1 base at V and 4 bases at J, with 7 bases in the middle. The CDR3 consists of 13 residues. The germline V gene has CDR1 LNHDA and CDR2 SQIVND (reference sequence). The CDR3 spells CASSIGRGTEAFF. The CDR3 bases are TGTGCCAGTAGTATAGGGCGGGGCACTGAAGCTTTCTTT.

V is TRBV7-2 and J is TRBJ1-6; weak D call: TRBD1 (6 bases). The ends were cut back, 4 bases at V and 10 bases at J, with 14 bases in the middle. Germline V CDR1 and CDR2: SGHTA, FQGNSA. The CDR3 is 14 amino acids. CDR3 bases: TGTGCCAGCAGCTCTGAAGGGGGTGAGTCACCCCTCCACTTT. Translation: CASSSEGGESPLHF.

In its sample, this clone was seen once. J is TRBJ2-5 and V is TRBV7-9; TRBD2 aligns across 12 bases. CDR3 size: 15 residues. Germline lookup yields CDR1 SEHNR and CDR2 FQNEAQ (reference sequence). Trimming at V came to 5 bases and at J to 5 bases, leaving 6 bases not matched to a gene. The CDR3 reads CASSLGLAGLETQYF. As DNA, the CDR3 is TGTGCCAGCAGCCTCGGACTAGCGGGGTTGGAGACCCAGTACTTC.